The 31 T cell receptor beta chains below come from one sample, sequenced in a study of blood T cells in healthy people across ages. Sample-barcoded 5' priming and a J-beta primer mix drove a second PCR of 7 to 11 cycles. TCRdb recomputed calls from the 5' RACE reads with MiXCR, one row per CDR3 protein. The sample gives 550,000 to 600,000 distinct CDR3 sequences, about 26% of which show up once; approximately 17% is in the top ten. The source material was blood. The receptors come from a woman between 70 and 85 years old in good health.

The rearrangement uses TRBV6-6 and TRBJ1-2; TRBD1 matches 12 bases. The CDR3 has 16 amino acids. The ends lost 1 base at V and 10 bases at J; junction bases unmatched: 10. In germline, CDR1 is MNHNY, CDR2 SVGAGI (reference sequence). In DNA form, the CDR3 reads TGTGCCAGCAGTTACTTATTGGGACAGGGGGCGACTTCCTACACCTTC. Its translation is CASSYLLGQGATSYTF.

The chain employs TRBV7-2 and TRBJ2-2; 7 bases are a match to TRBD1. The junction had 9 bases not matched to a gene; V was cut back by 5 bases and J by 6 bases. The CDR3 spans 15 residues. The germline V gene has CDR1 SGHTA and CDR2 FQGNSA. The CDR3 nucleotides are TGTGCCAGCAGCCCCCAAACAGGGGCGGCCGGGGAGCTGTTTTTT. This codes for CASSPQTGAAGELFF.

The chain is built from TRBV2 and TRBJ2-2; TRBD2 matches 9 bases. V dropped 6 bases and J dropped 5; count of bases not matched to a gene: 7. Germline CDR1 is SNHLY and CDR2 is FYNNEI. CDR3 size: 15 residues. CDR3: CASRGGLARTGELFF. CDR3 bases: TGTGCCAGCAGGGGCGGACTAGCGAGGACCGGGGAGCTGTTTTTT.

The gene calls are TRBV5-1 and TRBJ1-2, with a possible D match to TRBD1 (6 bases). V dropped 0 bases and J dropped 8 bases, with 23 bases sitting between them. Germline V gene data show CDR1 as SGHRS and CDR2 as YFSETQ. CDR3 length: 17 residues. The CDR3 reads CASSLEFGTRGSWGYTF. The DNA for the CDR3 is TGCGCCAGCAGCTTGGAGTTTGGTACCAGGGGCTCGTGGGGCTACACCTTC.

DNA for the CDR3: TGTGCCAGCAGTCCAGGGCCCCATACTAGCACCCAGTTCTTC. Protein sequence: CASSPGPHTSTQFF. The chain has TRBV7-2 and TRBJ2-1; D perhaps matches TRBD2 (6 bases). CDR3 length: 14 amino acids. CDR1 SGHTA and CDR2 FQGNSA come from the germline V gene. The germline V and J ends were trimmed by 6 bases and 13 bases, with 22 bases remaining between them.

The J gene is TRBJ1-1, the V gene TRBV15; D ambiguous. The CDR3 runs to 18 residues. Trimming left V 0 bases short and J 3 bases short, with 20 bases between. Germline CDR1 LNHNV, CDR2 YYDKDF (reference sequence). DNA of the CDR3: TGTGCCACCAGCAGAGATACAGCCAGCCAACTAGAGGACACTGAAGCTTTCTTT. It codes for CATSRDTASQLEDTEAFF.

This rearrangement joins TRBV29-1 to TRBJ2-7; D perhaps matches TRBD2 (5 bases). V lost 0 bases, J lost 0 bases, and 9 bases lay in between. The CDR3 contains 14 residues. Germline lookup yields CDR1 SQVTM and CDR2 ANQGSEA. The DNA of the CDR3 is TGCAGCGTTGAAGATCTAGGGAGCTCCTACGAGCAGTACTTC. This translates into CSVEDLGSSYEQYF.

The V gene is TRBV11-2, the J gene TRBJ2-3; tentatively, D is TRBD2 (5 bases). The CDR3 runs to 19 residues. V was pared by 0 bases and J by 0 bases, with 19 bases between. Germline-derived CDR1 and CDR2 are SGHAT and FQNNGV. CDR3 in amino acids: CASSLERFGGRGSTDTQYF. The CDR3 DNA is TGTGCCAGCAGCTTAGAGAGGTTCGGAGGACGCGGCAGCACAGATACGCAGTATTTT.

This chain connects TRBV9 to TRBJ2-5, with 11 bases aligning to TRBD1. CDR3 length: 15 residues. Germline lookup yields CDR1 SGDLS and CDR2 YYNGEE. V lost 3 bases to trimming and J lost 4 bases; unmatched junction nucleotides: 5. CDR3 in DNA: TGTGCCAGCAGCGCAGATGGGACAGGGGGAGAGACCCAGTACTTC. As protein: CASSADGTGGETQYF.

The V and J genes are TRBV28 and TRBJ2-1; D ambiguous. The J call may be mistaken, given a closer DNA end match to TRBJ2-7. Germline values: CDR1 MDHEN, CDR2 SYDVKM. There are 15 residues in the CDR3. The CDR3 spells CASSWQPMNSYEQYF. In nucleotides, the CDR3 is TGTGCCAGCAGCTGGCAGCCGATGAACTCCTACGAGCAGTACTTC.

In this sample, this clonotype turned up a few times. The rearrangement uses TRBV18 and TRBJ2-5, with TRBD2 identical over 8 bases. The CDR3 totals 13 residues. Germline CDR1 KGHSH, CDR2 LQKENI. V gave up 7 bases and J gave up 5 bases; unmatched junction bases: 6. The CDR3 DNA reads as TGTGCCAGCTTCTCAACTAGCGGCGAGACCCAGTACTTC. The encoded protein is CASFSTSGETQYF.

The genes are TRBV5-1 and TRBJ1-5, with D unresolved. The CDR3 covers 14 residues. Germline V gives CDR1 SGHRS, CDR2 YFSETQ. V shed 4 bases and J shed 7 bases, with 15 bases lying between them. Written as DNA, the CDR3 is TGCGCCAGCAGCCCGACTGCCCTTGGGCAGCCCCAGCATTTT. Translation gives CASSPTALGQPQHF.

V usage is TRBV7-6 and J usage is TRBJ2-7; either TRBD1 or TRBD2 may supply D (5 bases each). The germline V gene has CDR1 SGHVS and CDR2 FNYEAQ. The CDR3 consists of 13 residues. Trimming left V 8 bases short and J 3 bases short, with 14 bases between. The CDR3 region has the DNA TGTGCCAGCGGACCGAGAGGGGACTACGAGCAGTACTTC. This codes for CASGPRGDYEQYF.

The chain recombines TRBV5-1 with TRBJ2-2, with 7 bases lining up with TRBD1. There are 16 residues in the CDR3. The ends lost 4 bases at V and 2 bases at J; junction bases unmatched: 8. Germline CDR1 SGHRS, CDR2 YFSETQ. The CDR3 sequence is CASSPGTDLNTGELFF. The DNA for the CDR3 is TGCGCCAGCAGCCCAGGGACAGACCTAAACACCGGGGAGCTGTTTTTT.

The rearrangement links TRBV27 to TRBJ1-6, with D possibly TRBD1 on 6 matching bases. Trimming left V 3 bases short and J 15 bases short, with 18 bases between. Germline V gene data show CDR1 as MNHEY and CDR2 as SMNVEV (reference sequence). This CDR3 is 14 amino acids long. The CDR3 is CASSFHRDTPHLHF. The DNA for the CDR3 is TGTGCCAGCAGTTTCCACCGGGACACTCCTCACCTCCACTTT.

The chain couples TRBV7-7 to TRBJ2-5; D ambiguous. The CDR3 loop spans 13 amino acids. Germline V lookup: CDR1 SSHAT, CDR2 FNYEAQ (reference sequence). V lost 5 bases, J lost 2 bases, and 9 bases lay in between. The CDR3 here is CASSPKGQETQYF. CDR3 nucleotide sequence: TGTGCCAGCAGCCCGAAAGGACAAGAGACCCAGTACTTC.

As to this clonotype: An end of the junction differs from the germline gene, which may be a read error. CDR3 in amino acids: CASSRSPNQPQHF. The CDR3 DNA is TGTGCTAGCAGCCGATCTCCTAATCAGCCCCAGCATTTT. V gene TRBV7-7 combines with J gene TRBJ1-5; D is ambiguous. Germline V gene sequence: CDR1 SSHAT, CDR2 FNYEAQ (reference sequence). This CDR3 contains 13 residues. Together with reference TRBV7-7 and TRBJ1-5, the CDR3 gives the full variable domain: GAGVSQSPRYKVTKRGQDVTLRCDPISSHATLYWYQQALGQGPEFLTYFNYEAQPDKSGLPSDRFSAERPEGSISTLTIQRTEQRDSAMYRCASSRSPNQPQHFGDGTRLSIL.

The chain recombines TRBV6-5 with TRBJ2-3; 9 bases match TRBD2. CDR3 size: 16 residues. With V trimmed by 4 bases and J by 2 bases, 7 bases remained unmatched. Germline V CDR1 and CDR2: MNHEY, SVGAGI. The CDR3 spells CASSSPGTSLTDTQYF. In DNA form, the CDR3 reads TGTGCCAGCAGTTCCCCGGGGACTAGCCTCACAGATACGCAGTATTTT.

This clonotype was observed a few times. The CDR3 sequence: CASSLGHTEAFF. The DNA for the CDR3 is TGCGCCAGCAGCTTGGGTCACACTGAAGCTTTCTTT. The rearrangement joins TRBV5-1 to TRBJ1-1; no definite D call. The CDR3 extends over 12 amino acids. The V gene's germline CDR1 is SGHRS and CDR2 YFSETQ. Between the trimmed V and J ends, which lost 0 bases and 3 bases, there was a span of 3 bases.

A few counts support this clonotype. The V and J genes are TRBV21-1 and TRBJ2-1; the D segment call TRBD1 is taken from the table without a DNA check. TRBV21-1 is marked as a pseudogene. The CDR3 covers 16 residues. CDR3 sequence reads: CASKTNRGLSYNEQFF. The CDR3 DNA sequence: TGTGCCAGCAAAACCAACAGGGGGCTCTCCTACAATGAGCAGTTCTTC.

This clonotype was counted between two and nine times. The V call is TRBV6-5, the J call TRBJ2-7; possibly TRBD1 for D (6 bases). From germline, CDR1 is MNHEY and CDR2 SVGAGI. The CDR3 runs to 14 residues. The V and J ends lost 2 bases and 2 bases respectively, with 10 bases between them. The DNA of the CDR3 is TGTGCCAGCAGTTACCCCGGACAGCCCTACGAGCAGTACTTC. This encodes CASSYPGQPYEQYF.

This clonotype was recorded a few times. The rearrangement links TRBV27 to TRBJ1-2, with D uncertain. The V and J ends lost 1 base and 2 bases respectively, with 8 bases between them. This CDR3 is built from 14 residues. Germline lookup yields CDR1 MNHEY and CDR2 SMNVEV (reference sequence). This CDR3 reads CASSLFYGNYGYTF. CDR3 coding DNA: TGTGCCAGCAGTTTATTTTACGGGAACTATGGCTACACCTTC.

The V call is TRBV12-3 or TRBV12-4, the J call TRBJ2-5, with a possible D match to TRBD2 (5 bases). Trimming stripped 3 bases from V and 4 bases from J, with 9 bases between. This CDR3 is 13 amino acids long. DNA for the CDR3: TGTGCCAGCAGTTTGAGGGCCGTAGAGACCCAGTACTTC. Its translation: CASSLRAVETQYF.

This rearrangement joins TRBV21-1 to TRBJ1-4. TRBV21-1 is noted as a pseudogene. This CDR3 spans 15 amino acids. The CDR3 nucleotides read TGTACCAGCAGCACACGTCCTAGTCCGGGGGGGAAACTGTTTTTT. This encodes CTSSTRPSPGGKLFF.

CDR3 residues: CASSRDRTEQYF. The DNA of the CDR3 is TGTGCCAGCAGCCGGGACAGAACCGAGCAGTACTTC. This chain uses TRBV5-6 with TRBJ2-7; 7 positions match TRBD1. Losses at the gene ends were 4 bases for V and 6 bases for J; bases not matched to a gene: 4. Germline V gene data show CDR1 as SGHDT and CDR2 as YYEEEE. The CDR3 totals 12 residues.

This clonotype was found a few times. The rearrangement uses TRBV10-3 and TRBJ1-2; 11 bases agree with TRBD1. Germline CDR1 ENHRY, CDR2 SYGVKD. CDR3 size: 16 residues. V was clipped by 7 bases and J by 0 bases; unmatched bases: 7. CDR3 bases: TGTGCCATCATGGACAGGGGGCCGTCCTCTAACTATGGCTACACCTTC. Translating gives CAIMDRGPSSNYGYTF.

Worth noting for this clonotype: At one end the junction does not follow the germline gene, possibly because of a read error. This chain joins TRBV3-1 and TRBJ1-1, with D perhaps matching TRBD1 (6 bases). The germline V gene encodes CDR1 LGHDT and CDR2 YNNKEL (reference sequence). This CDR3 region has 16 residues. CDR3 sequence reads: CASSPRDRGGPTQAFF. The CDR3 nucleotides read TGTGCCAGCAGCCCTAGGGACCGTGGGGGGCCCACTCAAGCTTTCTTT.

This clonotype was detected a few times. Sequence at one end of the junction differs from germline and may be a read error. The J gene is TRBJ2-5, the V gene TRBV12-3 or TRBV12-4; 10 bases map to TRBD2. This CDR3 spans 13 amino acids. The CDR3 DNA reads TGTGCCAGCAGTTTACGACTAGCGGGTGTTACGATCTTC. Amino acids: CASSLRLAGVTIF.

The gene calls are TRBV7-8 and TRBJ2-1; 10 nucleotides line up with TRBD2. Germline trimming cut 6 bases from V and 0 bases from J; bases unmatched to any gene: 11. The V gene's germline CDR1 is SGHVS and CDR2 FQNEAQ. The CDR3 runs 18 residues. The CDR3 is CASSLEVAGGSSYNEQFF. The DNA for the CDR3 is TGTGCCAGCAGTCTGGAGGTAGCGGGGGGTAGCTCCTACAATGAGCAGTTCTTC.

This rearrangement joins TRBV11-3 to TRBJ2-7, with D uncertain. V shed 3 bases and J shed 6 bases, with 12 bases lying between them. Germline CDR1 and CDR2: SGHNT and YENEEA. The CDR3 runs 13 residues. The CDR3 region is CASSFTAPSEQYF. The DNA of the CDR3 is TGTGCCAGCAGCTTCACAGCTCCCAGCGAGCAGTACTTC.

CDR3 in amino acids: CASRPLGGGTDTQYF. CDR3 nucleotides: TGTGCCAGCAGACCCCTCGGGGGAGGCACAGATACGCAGTATTTT. The chain employs TRBV6-6 and TRBJ2-3; TRBD2 might be the D (6 bases). The germline V gene encodes CDR1 MNHNY and CDR2 SVGAGI (reference sequence). V shed 6 bases and J shed 1 base, with 14 bases lying between them. CDR3 length: 15 amino acids.